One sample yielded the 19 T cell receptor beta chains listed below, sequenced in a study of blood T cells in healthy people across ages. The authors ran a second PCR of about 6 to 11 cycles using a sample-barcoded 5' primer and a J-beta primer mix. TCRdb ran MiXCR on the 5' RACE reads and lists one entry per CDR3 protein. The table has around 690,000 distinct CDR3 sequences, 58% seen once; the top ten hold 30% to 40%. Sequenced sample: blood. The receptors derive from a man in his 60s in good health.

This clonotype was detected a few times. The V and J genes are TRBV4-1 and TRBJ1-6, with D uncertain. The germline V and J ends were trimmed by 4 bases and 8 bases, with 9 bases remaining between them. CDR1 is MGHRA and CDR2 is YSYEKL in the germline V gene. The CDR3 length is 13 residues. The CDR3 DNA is TGCGCCAGCAGCCCTCGAAACGATTCACCCCTCCACTTT. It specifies CASSPRNDSPLHF.

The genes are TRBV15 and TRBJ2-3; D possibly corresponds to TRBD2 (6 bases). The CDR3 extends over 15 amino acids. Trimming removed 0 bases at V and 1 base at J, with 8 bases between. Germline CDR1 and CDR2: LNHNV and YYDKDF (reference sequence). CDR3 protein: CATSREGTGTDTQYF. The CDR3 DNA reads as TGTGCCACCAGCAGAGAGGGGACTGGCACAGATACGCAGTATTTT.

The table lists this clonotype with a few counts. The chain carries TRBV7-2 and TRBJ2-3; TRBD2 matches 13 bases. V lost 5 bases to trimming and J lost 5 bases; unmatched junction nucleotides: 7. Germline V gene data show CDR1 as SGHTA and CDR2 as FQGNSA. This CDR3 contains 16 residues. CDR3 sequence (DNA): TGTGCCAGCAGCATGACTAGCGGGGGGCCTGGAGATACGCAGTATTTT. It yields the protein CASSMTSGGPGDTQYF. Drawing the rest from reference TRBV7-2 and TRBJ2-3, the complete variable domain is GAGVSQSPSNKVTEKGKDVELRCDPISGHTALYWYRQSLGQGLEFLIYFQGNSAPDKSGLPSDRFSAERTGGSVSTLTIQRTQQEDSAVYLCASSMTSGGPGDTQYFGPGTRLTVL.

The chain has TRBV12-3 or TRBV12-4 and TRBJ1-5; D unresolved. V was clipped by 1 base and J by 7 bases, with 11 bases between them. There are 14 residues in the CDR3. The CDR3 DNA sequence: TGTGCCAGCAGTTTAGGACTGGAGGGACAGCCCCAGCATTTT. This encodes CASSLGLEGQPQHF.

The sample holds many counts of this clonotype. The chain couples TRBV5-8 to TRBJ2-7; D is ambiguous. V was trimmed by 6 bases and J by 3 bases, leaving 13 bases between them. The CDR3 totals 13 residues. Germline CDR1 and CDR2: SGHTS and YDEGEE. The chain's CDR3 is CASTVGPGYEQYF. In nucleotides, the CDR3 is TGTGCCAGCACCGTTGGCCCAGGCTACGAGCAGTACTTC.

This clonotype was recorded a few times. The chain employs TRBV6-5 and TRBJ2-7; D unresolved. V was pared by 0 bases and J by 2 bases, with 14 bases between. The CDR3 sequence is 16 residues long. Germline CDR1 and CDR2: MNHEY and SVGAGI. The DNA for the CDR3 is TGTGCCAGCAGTTACTCGAAATCGGGCAGGACCTACGAGCAGTACTTC. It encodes CASSYSKSGRTYEQYF.

In nucleotides, the CDR3 is TGCGCCAGCAGTGGGCTAGCGGACAATGAGCAGTTCTTC. Encoded protein: CASSGLADNEQFF. The chain links TRBV5-1 to TRBJ2-1; TRBD2 matches at 7 bases. Germline-derived CDR1 and CDR2 are SGHRS and YFSETQ. The trim removed 5 bases at V and 5 bases at J, leaving 4 bases unmatched. The CDR3 totals 13 residues.

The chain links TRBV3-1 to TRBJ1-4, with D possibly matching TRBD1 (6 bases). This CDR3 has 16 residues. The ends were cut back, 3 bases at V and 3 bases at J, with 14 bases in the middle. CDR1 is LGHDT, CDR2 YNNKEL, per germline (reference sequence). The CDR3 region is CASSQFRGLANEKLFF. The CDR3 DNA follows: TGTGCCAGCAGCCAGTTCAGGGGCCTAGCTAATGAAAAACTGTTTTTT.

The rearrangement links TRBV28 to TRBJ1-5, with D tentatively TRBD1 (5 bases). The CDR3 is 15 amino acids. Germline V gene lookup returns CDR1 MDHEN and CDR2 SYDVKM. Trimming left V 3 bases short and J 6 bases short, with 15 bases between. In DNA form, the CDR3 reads TGTGCCAGCAGTTTGGAGCAGGGTCCTAGTCAGCCCCAGCATTTT. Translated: CASSLEQGPSQPQHF.

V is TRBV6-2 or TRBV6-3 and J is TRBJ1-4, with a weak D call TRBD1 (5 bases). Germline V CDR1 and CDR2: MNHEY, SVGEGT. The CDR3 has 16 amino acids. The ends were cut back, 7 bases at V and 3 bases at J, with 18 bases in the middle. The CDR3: CASTGALNGPNEKLFF. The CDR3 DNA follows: TGTGCCAGCACTGGGGCCCTGAACGGACCTAATGAAAAACTGTTTTTT.

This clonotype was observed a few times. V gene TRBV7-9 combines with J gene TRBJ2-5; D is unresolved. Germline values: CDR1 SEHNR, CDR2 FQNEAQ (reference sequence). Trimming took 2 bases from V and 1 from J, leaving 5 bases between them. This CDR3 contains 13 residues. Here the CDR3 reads CASSLQPQETQYF. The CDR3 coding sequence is TGTGCCAGCAGCTTACAGCCCCAAGAGACCCAGTACTTC.

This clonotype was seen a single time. The CDR3: CASSYDGTGGQPQHF. CDR3 sequence (DNA): TGTGCCAGCAGTTACGATGGGACAGGGGGCCAGCCCCAGCATTTT. J is TRBJ1-5 and V is TRBV6-6; 12 bases align to TRBD1. Germline trimming cut 2 bases from V and 7 bases from J; bases unmatched to any gene: 3. This CDR3 spans 15 amino acids. Germline V lookup: CDR1 MNHNY, CDR2 SVGAGI (reference sequence).

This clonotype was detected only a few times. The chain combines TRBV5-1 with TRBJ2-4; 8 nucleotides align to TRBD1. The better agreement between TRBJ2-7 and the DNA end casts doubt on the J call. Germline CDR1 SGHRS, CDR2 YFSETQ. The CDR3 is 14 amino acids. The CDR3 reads CASSRGQVGYEQYF. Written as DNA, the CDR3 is TGCGCCAGCAGTCGGGGACAGGTGGGATACGAGCAGTACTTC.

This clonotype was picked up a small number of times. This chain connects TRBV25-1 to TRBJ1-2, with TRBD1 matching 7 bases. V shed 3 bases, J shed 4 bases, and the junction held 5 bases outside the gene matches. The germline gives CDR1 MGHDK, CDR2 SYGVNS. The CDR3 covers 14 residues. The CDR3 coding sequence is TGTGCCAGCAGTGAGGAGGGACAGATCTATGGCTACACCTTC. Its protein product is CASSEEGQIYGYTF.

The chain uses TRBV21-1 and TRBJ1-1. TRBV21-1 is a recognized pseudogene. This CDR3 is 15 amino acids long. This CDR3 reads CASSKGRPLNTEAFF. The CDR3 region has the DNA TGTGCCAGCAGCAAAGGCCGGCCCTTAAACACTGAAGCTTTCTTT.

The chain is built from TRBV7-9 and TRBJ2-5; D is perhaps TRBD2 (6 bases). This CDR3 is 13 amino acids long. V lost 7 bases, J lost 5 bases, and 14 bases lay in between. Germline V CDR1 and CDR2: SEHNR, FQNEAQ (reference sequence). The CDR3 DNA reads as TGTGCCAGCACCCAGGCGGGATGGGAGACCCAGTACTTC. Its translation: CASTQAGWETQYF.

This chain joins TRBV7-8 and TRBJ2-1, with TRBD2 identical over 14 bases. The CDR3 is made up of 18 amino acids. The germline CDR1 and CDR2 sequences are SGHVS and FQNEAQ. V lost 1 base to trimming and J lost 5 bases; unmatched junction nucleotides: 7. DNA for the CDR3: TGTGCCAGCAGCTTAGGGGGGACTAGCGGGGGACCCAACAATGAGCAGTTCTTC. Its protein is CASSLGGTSGGPNNEQFF.

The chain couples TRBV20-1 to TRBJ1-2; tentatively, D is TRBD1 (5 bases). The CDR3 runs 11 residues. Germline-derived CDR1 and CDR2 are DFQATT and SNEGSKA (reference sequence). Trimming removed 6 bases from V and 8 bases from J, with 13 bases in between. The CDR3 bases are TGCAGTGCCAACGGGGCGGAAGGCTACACCTTC. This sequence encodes CSANGAEGYTF.

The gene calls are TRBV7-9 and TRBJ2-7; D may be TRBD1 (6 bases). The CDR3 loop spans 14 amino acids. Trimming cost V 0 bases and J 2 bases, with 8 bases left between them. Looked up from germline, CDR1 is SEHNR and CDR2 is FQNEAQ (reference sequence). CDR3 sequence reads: CASSLAQGPYEQYF. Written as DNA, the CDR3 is TGTGCCAGCAGCTTAGCACAGGGTCCCTACGAGCAGTACTTC.